Listed below are T cell receptor beta chains from one sample, sequenced in a study of T cell responses to AZD1222 COVID-19 vaccine. Measured with immunoSEQ multiplex PCR; TCRdb has only the in-frame clones, and not every one. The repertoire holds approximately 200,000 clones, with 94% as singletons. The sample here was peripheral blood, taken on day 0 of AZD1222 vaccination. These receptors were obtained from an adult in good health. Both conserved end residues are part of each CDR3. Each record gives: D gene, J gene, clone size, V gene, CDR3 protein, CDR3 DNA. D genes are given only for firm matches. Not every row has a clone size; where given, it reads once, few, many or a size class.

>TRBD1|TRBJ1-4|once|TRBV30
CAWSLRQGTNEKLFF
TGTGCCTGGAGTCTGAGACAGGGAACTAATGAAAAACTGTTTTTT
>NA|TRBJ1-2|few|TRBV6-1
CASSETANYGYTF
TGTGCCAGCAGTGAAACGGCTAACTATGGCTACACCTTC
>NA|TRBJ1-5|NA|TRBV3-1/TRBV3-2
CASSQDKGYQPQHF
TGTGCCAGCAGCCAAGATAAGGGTTATCAGCCCCAGCATTTT
>NA|TRBJ1-4|NA|TRBV24-1
CATQSGLSTNEKLFF
TGTGCCACCCAAAGCGGCCTATCAACTAATGAAAAACTGTTTTTT
>TRBD2|TRBJ2-7|NA|TRBV5-1
CASSSTSGVYEQYF
TGCGCCAGCAGCTCGACTAGCGGGGTCTACGAGCAGTACTTC
>TRBD1|TRBJ1-1|NA|TRBV18
CASSPPGQALEGTEAFF
TGTGCCAGCTCACCACCAGGACAGGCCCTCGAAGGCACTGAAGCTTTCTTT
>NA|TRBJ2-5|NA|TRBV3-1/TRBV3-2
CASSQGNGPGTQYF
TGTGCCAGCAGCCAAGGCAACGGGCCCGGGACCCAGTACTTC
>TRBD1|TRBJ1-2|few|TRBV27
CASSPRDRGLRGYTF
TGTGCCAGCTCCCCCCGGGACAGGGGGCTGCGTGGCTACACCTTC
>TRBD2|TRBJ2-1|NA|TRBV14
CASSHLTSGYNEQFF
TGTGCCAGCAGCCATCTTACTAGCGGTTACAATGAGCAGTTCTTC
>TRBD2|TRBJ2-5|NA|TRBV11-2
CASSLRLAGGETQYF
TGTGCCAGCAGCCTCCGACTAGCGGGAGGTGAGACCCAGTACTTC
>NA|TRBJ1-1|NA|TRBV25-1
CASQQKMNTEAFF
TGTGCCAGCCAACAGAAAATGAACACTGAAGCTTTCTTT
>NA|TRBJ2-3|NA|TRBV7-9
CASSNLDTAPTDTQYF
TGTGCCAGCAGCAACCTGGACACCGCGCCCACAGATACGCAGTATTTT
>NA|TRBJ2-1|NA|TRBV14
CASSQGGLMKFF
TGTGCCAGCAGCCAAGGTGGCTTAATGAAGTTCTTC
>NA|TRBJ1-1|NA|TRBV5-5
CASSFIRAGTEAFF
TGTGCCAGCAGCTTCATTCGTGCGGGCACTGAAGCTTTCTTT
>NA|TRBJ1-1|NA|TRBV5-1
CASRREDRLNTEAFF
TGCGCCAGCCGAAGAGAGGACAGATTGAACACTGAAGCTTTCTTT
>NA|TRBJ1-2|NA|TRBV7-9
CASSPVPAGRDGYTF
TGTGCCAGCAGCCCAGTCCCGGCAGGGCGCGATGGCTACACCTTC
>NA|TRBJ1-4|NA|TRBV18
CASSPERANEKLFF
TGTGCCAGCTCACCAGAAAGGGCTAATGAAAAACTGTTTTTT
>NA|TRBJ2-7|NA|TRBV9
CASSPWGAGRSYEQYF
TGTGCCAGCAGCCCGTGGGGGGCAGGTCGGTCCTACGAGCAGTACTTC
>NA|TRBJ1-6|once|TRBV6-6
CASRRSLQPHYNSPLHF
TGTGCCAGCAGACGATCCCTCCAGCCCCATTATAATTCACCCCTCCACTTT
>NA|TRBJ1-1|NA|TRBV7-8
CASSLSGGSGNTEAFF
TGTGCCAGCAGCTTATCTGGGGGGTCAGGAAACACTGAAGCTTTCTTT
>NA|TRBJ2-2|few|TRBV3-1/TRBV3-2
CASSQAGELFF
TGTGCCAGCAGCCAAGCCGGGGAGCTGTTTTTT
>TRBD2|TRBJ2-1|NA|TRBV11-3
CASSSEPGLGGGEQFF
TGTGCCAGCAGCTCCGAGCCGGGACTAGGGGGGGGTGAGCAGTTCTTC
>TRBD1|TRBJ1-2|NA|TRBV28
CASSFSGGALYGYTF
TGTGCCAGCAGTTTTTCAGGGGGGGCGCTGTATGGCTACACCTTC
>NA|TRBJ2-3|NA|TRBV19
CATTPSGDGDTQYF
TGTGCCACCACTCCTTCGGGGGATGGAGATACGCAGTATTTT
>NA|TRBJ1-6|NA|TRBV14
CASSQDPRSNSPLHF
TGTGCCAGCAGCCAAGATCCCAGGAGTAATTCACCCCTCCACTTT
>NA|TRBJ1-2|NA|TRBV10-1
CASSDGNYGYTF
TGCGCCAGCAGTGATGGGAACTATGGCTACACCTTC
>NA|TRBJ2-7|NA|TRBV7-9
CASSSPVSSEQYF
TGTGCCAGCAGCTCGCCCGTTAGTTCCGAGCAGTACTTC
>NA|TRBJ2-2|NA|TRBV7-6
CASSTVAGKAGELFF
TGTGCCAGCAGTACGGTGGCTGGGAAGGCCGGGGAGCTGTTTTTT
>TRBD1|TRBJ2-5|NA|TRBV19
CASSRGQGVSETQYF
TGTGCCAGTAGTAGGGGACAGGGGGTTTCAGAGACCCAGTACTTC
>NA|TRBJ2-7|NA|TRBV28
CASRETGPAYGQYF
TGTGCCAGCAGAGAGACAGGCCCAGCCTACGGGCAGTACTTC
>NA|TRBJ1-1|NA|TRBV2
CASSEVGQLNTEAFF
TGTGCCAGCAGTGAAGTCGGACAACTGAACACTGAAGCTTTCTTT
>NA|TRBJ1-2|NA|TRBV10-3
CAISRVRVGGYTF
TGTGCCATCAGTCGAGTACGGGTAGGAGGCTACACCTTC
>TRBD2|TRBJ2-3|NA|TRBV28
CASLAGVRTDTQYF
TGTGCCAGCCTAGCGGGAGTACGCACAGATACGCAGTATTTT
>NA|TRBJ2-5|NA|TRBV2
CASSDPEIQETQYF
TGTGCCAGCAGTGACCCGGAGATCCAAGAGACCCAGTACTTC
>TRBD2|TRBJ2-5|NA|TRBV5-6
CASSLAAVGLAVETQYF
TGTGCCAGCAGCTTGGCGGCTGTGGGACTAGCGGTGGAGACCCAGTACTTC
>TRBD1|TRBJ1-5|once|TRBV18
CARGRQGWQPQHF
TGTGCCAGAGGAAGACAGGGCTGGCAGCCCCAGCATTTT
>NA|TRBJ1-1|NA|TRBV6-6
CASSVGDFYTEAFF
TGTGCCAGCAGCGTAGGGGACTTTTACACTGAAGCTTTCTTT
>NA|TRBJ1-5|NA|TRBV10-3
CAISEGYSNQPQHF
TGTGCCATCAGTGAGGGTTATAGCAATCAGCCCCAGCATTTT